These 6 T cell receptor beta chains were all obtained from the same sample, sequenced in a study of blood T cell repertoires in COVID-19. Sequencing was performed with immunoSEQ multiplex PCR; in TCRdb, only in-frame clones are kept and a portion is missing. The table shows a few hundred thousand clones, with approximately 86% occurring only once. Sequences were obtained from peripheral blood. The source is a woman aged 55-75 years with COVID-19, enrolled during active disease.

The CDR3: CASSDQQGLGNTIYF. DNA of the CDR3: TGTGCCAGCAGTGATCAGCAGGGGTTGGGAAACACCATATATTTT. The chain carries TRBV6-1 and TRBJ1-3; possibly TRBD1 for D (6 bases). The germline V gene has CDR1 MNHNS and CDR2 SASEGT. The CDR3 sequence is 15 residues long. V lost 3 bases to trimming and J lost 4 bases, with 13 bases between them.

The CDR3 region has the DNA TGTGCCAGTAGTATAGGAACTAGCGGGAGGAGGAACCGAGGCTCCTACAATGAGCAGTTCTTC. Protein sequence: CASSIGTSGRRNRGSYNEQFF. The gene calls are TRBV19 and TRBJ2-1; 12 positions match TRBD2. Looked up from germline, CDR1 is LNHDA and CDR2 is SQIVND (reference sequence). V was clipped by 1 base and J by 0 bases; unmatched bases: 13. This CDR3 has 21 amino acids.

This rearrangement joins TRBV7-2 to TRBJ1-1; a weak D match, TRBD1 (5 bases). V gave up 5 bases and J gave up 4 bases, with 17 bases separating them. The CDR3 sequence is 15 residues long. The germline V gene has CDR1 SGHTA and CDR2 FQGNSA. The CDR3 spells CASSLGGGEGTEAFF. The CDR3 DNA is TGTGCCAGCAGCCTGGGGGGAGGGGAGGGCACTGAAGCTTTCTTT.

The chain links TRBV14 to TRBJ2-5, with TRBD2 identical over 7 bases. This CDR3 contains 16 residues. The V segment lost 4 bases and the J segment 4 bases; nucleotides outside the gene matches: 12. Germline values: CDR1 SGHDN, CDR2 FVKESK. The CDR3 is CASSLWWEGPRETQYF. In nucleotides, the CDR3 is TGTGCCAGCAGCCTTTGGTGGGAGGGCCCTCGAGAGACCCAGTACTTC.

The V and J genes are TRBV10-3 and TRBJ1-5; D remains unclear. Trimming removed 8 bases at V and 1 base at J, with 12 bases between. Germline CDR1 is ENHRY and CDR2 is SYGVKD. The CDR3 sequence is 14 residues long. CDR3 nucleotides: TGTGCCATCTCCCTCGTGCAGAGCAATCAGCCCCAGCATTTT. Protein: CAISLVQSNQPQHF.

The chain employs TRBV4-1 and TRBJ2-3; TRBD2 matches 16 bases. This CDR3 is 17 amino acids long. The germline V gene encodes CDR1 MGHRA and CDR2 YSYEKL. V dropped 4 bases and J dropped 4; count of bases not matched to a gene: 5. CDR3 protein: CASSPGLAGGLADTQYF. CDR3 sequence (DNA): TGCGCCAGCAGCCCGGGACTAGCGGGAGGGTTGGCAGATACGCAGTATTTT.